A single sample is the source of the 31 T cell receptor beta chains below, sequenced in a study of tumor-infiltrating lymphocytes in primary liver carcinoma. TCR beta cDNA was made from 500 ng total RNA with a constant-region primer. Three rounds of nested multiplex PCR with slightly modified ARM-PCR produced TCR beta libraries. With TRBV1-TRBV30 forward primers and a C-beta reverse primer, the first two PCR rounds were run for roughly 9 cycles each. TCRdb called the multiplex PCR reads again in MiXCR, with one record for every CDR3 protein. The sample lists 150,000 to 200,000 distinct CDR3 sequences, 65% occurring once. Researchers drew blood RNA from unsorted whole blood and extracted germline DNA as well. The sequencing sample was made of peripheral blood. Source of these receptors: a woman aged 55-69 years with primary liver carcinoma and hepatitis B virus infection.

The CDR3 sequence: CASSLLRHEAFF. CDR3 in DNA: TGTGCCAGCAGTTTATTAAGACATGAAGCTTTCTTT. The chain combines TRBV11-2 with TRBJ1-1, with no clear D. V shed 6 bases and J shed 7 bases, with 12 bases lying between them. CDR3 length: 12 amino acids. CDR1 and CDR2 (germline): SGHAT, FQNNGV.

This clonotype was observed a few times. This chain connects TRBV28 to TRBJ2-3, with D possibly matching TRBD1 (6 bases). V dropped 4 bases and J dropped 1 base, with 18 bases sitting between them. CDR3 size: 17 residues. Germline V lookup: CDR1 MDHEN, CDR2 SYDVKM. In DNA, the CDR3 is TGTGCCAGCAGTTCCCTAGGGCCAGGGGATGGCACAGATACGCAGTATTTT. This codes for CASSSLGPGDGTDTQYF.

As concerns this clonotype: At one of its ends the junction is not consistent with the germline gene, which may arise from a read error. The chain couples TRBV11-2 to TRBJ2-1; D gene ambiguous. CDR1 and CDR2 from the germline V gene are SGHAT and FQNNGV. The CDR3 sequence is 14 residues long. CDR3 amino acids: CASNLDSLYNEQFF. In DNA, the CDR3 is TGTGCCAGCAACTTAGATAGCTTGTACAATGAGCAGTTCTTC.

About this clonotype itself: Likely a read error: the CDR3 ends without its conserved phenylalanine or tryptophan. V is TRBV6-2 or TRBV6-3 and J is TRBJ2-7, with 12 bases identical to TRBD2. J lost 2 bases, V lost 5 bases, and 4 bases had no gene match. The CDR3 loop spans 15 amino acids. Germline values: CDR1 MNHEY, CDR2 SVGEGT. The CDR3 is CASSTRLAGAYEQYI. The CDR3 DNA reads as TGTGCCAGCAGTACCCGACTAGCGGGAGCCTACGAGCAGTACATC.

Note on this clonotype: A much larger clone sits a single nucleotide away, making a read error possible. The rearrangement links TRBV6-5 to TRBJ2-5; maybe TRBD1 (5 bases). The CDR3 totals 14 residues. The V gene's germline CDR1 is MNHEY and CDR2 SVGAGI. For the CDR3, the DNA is TGTGCCAGCAGTTACAGGGGCGGACAAGCGACCCAGTACTTC. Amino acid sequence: CASSYRGGQATQYF.

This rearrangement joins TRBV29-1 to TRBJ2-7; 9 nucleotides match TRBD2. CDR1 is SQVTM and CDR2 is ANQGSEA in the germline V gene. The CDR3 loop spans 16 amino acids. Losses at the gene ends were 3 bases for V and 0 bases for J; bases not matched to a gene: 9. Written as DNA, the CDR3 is TGCAGCGTTGAGAATGGGCTAGCGGGGACCTCCTACGAGCAGTACTTC. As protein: CSVENGLAGTSYEQYF.

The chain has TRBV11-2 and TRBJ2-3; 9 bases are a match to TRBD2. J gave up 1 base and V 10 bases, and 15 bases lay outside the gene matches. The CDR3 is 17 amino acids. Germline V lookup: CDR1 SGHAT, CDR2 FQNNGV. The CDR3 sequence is CANRSLSRTSGTDTQYF. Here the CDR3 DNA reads TGTGCCAACCGTTCTCTTAGCCGGACTAGCGGCACAGATACGCAGTATTTT.

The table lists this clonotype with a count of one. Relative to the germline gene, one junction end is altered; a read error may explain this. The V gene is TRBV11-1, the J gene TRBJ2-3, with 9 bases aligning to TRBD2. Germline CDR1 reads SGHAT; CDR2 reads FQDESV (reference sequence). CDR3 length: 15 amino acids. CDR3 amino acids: CASRCGRAGTGTQYF. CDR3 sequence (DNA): TGTGCCAGCAGGTGCGGGAGGGCGGGCACAGGTACGCAGTATTTT.

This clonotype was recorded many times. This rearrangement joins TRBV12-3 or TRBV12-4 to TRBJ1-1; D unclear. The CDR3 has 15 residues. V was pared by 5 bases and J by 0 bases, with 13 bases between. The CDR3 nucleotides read TGTGCCAGCAGTCTCAGACGGGTCTTGAACACTGAAGCTTTCTTT. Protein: CASSLRRVLNTEAFF.

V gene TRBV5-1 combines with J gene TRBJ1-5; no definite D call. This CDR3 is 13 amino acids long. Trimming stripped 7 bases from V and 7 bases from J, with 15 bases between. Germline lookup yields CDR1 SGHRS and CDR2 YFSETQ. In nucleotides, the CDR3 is TGCGCCAGCTCCGCCCCCTATAGACAGCCCCAGCATTTT. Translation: CASSAPYRQPQHF.

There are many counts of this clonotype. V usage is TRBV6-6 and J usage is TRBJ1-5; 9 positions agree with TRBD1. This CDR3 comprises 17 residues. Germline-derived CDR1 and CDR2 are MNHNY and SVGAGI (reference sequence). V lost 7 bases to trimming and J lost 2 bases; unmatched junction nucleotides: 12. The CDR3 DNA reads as TGTGCCAGCACCGGGGGACAGGGTCCTCTTGGCAATCAGCCCCAGCATTTT. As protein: CASTGGQGPLGNQPQHF.

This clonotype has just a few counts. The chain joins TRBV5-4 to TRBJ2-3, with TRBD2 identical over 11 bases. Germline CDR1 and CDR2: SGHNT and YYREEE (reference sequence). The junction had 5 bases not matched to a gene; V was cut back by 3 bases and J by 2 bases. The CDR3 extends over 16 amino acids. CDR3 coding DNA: TGTGCCAGCAGCTCCGGACTAGCGGGTTTCACAGATACGCAGTATTTT. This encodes CASSSGLAGFTDTQYF. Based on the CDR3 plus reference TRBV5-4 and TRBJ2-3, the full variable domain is ETGVTQSPTHLIKTRGQQVTLRCSSQSGHNTVSWYQQALGQGPQFIFQYYREEENGRGNFPPRFSGLQFPNYSSELNVNALELDDSALYLCASSSGLAGFTDTQYFGPGTRLTVL.

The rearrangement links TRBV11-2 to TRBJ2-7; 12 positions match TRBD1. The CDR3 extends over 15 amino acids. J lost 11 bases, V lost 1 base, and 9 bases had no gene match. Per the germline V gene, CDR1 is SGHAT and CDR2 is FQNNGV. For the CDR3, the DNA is TGTGCCAGCAGCTTAGGGGACAGGGGGCATGGCGAAGAGTACTTC. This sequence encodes CASSLGDRGHGEEYF.

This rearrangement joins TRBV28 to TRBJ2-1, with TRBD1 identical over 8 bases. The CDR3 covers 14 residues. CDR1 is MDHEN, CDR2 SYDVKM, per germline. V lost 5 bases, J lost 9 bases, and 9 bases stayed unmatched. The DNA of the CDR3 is TGTGCCAGCAGTCCGGGACAGGCACCTGGTGAGCAGTTCTTC. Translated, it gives CASSPGQAPGEQFF.

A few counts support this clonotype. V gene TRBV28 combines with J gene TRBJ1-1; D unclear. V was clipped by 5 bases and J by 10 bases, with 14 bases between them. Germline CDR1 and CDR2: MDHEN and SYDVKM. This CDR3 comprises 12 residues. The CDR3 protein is CASSPPRIGAFF. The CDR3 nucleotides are TGTGCCAGCAGTCCCCCAAGGATCGGAGCTTTCTTT.

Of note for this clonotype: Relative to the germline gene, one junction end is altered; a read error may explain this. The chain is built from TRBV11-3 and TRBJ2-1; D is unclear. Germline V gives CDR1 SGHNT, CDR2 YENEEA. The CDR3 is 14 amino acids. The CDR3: CASGLAGLYKEQFF. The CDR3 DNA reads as TGTGCCAGCGGCTTAGCCGGGTTATACAAAGAGCAGTTCTTC. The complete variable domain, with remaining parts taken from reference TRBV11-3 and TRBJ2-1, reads EAGVVQSPRYKIIEKKQPVAFWCNPISGHNTLYWYLQNLGQGPELLIRYENEEAVDDSQLPKDRFSAERLKGVDSTLKIQPAELGDSAVYLCASGLAGLYKEQFFGPGTRLTVL.

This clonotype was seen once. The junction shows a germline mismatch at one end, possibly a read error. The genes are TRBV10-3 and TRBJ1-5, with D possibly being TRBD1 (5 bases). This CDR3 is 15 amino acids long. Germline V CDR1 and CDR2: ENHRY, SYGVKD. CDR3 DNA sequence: TGTGCCATCAGTGAATCGGGACTTAGCAATCAGACCCAGCATTTT. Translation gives CAISESGLSNQTQHF.

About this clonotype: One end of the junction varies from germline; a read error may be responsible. CDR3 amino acids: CASREMGLRYEQHF. CDR3 sequence (DNA): TGTGCCAGCAGGGAGATGGGACTTCGCTACGAGCAGCACTTC. J is TRBJ2-7 and V is TRBV6-1, with D possibly TRBD2 on 6 matching bases. The germline CDR1 and CDR2 sequences are MNHNS and SASEGT. The CDR3 extends over 14 amino acids.

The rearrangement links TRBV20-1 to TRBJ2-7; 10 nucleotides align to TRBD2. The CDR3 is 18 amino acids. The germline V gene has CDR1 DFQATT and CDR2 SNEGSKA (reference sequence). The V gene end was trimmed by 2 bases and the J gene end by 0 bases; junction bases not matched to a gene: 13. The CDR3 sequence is CSARQVPLAGVPSYEQYF. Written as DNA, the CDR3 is TGCAGTGCTAGACAGGTCCCTCTAGCGGGAGTCCCCTCCTACGAGCAGTACTTC.

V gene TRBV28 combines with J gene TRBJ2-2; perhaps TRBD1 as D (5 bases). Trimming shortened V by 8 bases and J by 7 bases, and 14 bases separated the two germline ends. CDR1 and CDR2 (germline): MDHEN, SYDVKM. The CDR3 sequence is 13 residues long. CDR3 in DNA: TGTGCCAGCTGCCAGGGCAATGGCGGGGAGCTGTTTTTT. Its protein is CASCQGNGGELFF.

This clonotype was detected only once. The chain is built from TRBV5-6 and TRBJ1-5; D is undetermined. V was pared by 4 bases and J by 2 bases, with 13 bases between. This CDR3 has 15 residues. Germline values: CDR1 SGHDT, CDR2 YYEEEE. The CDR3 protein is CASSQDSRGNQPQHF. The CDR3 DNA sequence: TGTGCCAGCAGCCAGGACTCCCGTGGCAATCAGCCCCAGCATTTT.

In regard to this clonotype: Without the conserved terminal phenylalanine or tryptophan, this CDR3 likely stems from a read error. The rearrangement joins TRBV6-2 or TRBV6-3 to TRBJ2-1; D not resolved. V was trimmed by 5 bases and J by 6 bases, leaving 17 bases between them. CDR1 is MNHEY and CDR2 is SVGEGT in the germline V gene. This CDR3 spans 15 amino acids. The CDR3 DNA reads TGTGCCAGCAGTAATTCGGACCCCGGCGGCAATGAGCAGTTCTCC. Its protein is CASSNSDPGGNEQFS.

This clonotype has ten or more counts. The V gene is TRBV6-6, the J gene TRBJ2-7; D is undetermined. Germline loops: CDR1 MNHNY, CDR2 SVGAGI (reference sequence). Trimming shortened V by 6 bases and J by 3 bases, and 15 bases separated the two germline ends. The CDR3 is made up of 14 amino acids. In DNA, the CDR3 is TGTGCCAGCAGAACGGGCCCACCTAACTACGAGCAGTACTTC. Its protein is CASRTGPPNYEQYF.

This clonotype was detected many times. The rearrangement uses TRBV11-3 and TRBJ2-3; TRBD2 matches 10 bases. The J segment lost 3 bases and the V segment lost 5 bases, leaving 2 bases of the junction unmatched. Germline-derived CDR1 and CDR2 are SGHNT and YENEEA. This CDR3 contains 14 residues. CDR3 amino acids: CASSPTSGTDTQYF. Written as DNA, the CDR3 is TGTGCCAGCAGCCCGACTAGCGGGACAGATACGCAGTATTTT.

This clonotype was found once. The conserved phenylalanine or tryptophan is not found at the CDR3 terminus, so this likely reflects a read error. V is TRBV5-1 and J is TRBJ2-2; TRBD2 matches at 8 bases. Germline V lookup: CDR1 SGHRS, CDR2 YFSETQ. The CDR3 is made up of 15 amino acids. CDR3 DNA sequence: TGCGCCAGCAGCTACGGGAGGGCCAGCACCTGGGAGCTGTTTCTT. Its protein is CASSYGRASTWELFL.

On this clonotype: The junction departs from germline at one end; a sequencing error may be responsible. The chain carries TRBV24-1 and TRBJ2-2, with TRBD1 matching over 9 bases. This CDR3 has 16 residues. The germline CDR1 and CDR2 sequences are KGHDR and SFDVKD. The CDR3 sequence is CATSDPTGTGTGELLF. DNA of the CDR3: TGTGCCACCAGTGATCCTACCGGGACAGGGACCGGGGAGCTGCTTTTT.

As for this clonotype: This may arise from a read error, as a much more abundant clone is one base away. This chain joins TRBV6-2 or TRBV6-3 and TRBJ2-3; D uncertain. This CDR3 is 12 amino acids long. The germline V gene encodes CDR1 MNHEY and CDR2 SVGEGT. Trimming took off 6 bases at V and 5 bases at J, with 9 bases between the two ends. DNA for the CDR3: TGTGCCAGCAGAGACTTACTAGATACGCAGTATTTT. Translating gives CASRDLLDTQYF.

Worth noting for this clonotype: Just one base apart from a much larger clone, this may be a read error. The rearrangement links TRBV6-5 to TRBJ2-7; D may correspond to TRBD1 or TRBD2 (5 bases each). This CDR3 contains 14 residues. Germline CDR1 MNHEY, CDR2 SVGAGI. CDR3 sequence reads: CASNYSRGYYEQYF. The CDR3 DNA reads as TGTGCCAGCAATTACTCGAGGGGCTACTACGAGCAGTACTTC.

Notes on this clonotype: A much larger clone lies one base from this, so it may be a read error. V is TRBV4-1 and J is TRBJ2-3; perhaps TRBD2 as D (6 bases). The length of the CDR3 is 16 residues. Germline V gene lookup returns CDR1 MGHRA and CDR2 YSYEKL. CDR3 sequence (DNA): TGCGTCAGCAGCCAAGAAGGGCTCGGGAGCTCAGATACGCAGTATTTT. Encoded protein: CVSSQEGLGSSDTQYF.

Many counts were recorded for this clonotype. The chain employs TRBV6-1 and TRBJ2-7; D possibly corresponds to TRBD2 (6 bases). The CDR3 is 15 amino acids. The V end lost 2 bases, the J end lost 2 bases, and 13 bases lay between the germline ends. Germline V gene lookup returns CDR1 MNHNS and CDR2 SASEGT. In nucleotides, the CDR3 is TGTGCCAGCAGTGAACAAGGGACTTCGACCTACGAGCAGTACTTC. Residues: CASSEQGTSTYEQYF.

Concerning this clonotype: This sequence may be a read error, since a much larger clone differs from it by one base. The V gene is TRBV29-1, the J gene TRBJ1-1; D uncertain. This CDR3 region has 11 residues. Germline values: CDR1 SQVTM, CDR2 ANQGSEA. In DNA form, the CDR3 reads TGCAGCATTGAGAAAACCCTAGAAGCTTTCTTT. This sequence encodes CSIEKTLEAFF.